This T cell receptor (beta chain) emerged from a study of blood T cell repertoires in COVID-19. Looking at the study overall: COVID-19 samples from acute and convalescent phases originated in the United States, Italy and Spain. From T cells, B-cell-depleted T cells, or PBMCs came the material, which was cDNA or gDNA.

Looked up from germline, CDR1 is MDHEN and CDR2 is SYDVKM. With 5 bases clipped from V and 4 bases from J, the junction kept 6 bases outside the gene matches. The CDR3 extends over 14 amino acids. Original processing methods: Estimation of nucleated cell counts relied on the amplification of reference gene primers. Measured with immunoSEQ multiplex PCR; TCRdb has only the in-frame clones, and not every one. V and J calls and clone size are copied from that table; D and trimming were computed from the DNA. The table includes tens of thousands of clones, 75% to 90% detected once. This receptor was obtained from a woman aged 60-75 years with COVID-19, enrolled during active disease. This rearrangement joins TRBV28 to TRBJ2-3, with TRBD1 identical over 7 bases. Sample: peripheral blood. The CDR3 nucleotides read TGTGCCAGCAGTCCCGGAAGGGGGCCAGATACGCAGTATTTT. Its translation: CASSPGRGPDTQYF.